This is a list of T cell receptor beta chains from one sample in a study of response to subunit inactivated influenza vaccine. TCRdb redid the calling of the RT-PCR reads with MiXCR, one entry per CDR3 protein. The table records 450,000 to 700,000 distinct CDR3 sequences, approximately 14% of them present only once. This specimen consisted of PBMCs from blood, obtained roughly 12 days after vaccination. The origin of the receptors is a man aged 45-65 years who received an inactivated influenza vaccine. Each CDR3 is given with its conserved first and last residue.

>13|TRBV7-2
CASRKTDNTEAFF
>16|TRBV15
CATSRVAEPLGNEQFF
>16|TRBV18
CASSFIAGGQANEQFF
>15|TRBV18
CASSPSGTLNTEAFF
>12|TRBV12-3/TRBV12-4
CASSWSGGELFF
>17|TRBV5-5
CASSGGQGARVTGELFF
>13|TRBV4-3
CASSQSVEETQYF
>14|TRBV12-3/TRBV12-4
CASSLEQGLKPQHF
>15|TRBV12-3/TRBV12-4
CASVANGAGANVLTF
>18|TRBV28
CASSLTPATYSSYNEQFF
>13|TRBV19
CASSIDPRKPQHF
>14|TRBV16
CASSPDLKGESRFF
>15|TRBV7-3
CASSTRLAGVNEQFF
>12|TRBV6-2/TRBV6-3
CASSYPPAEQYF
>15|TRBV3-1
CASSPTGIPRDTQYF
>13|TRBV7-2
CASSFTPGGAQYF
>13|TRBV10-3
CAISATLGVTQYF
>12|TRBV14
CASSQYFGELFF
>18|TRBV11-2
CASSLDPRARVGTDTQYF
>14|TRBV2
CASTEEGVNEKLFF
>12|TRBV14
CASSHGRGEQYF
>12|TRBV11-1
CASSLPEDTQYF
>13|TRBV12-3/TRBV12-4
CASSLVLGHEQFF
>16|TRBV4-2
CASSQEIRGGQETQYF
>15|TRBV4-1
CASSQAGFSTDTQYF
>14|TRBV4-2
CASSHIAGRETQYF
>12|TRBV24-1
CATSGDGDEQFF
>14|TRBV20-1
CSARVKHSGNTIYF
>15|TRBV11-2
CASSLGTSKRDEQFF
>16|TRBV20-1
CSAKSRLAGVYNEQFF
>15|TRBV9
CASSASGQINQPQHF
>16|TRBV20-1
CSASTSGILGTGELFF
>13|TRBV2
CASVTGVSYEQYF
>14|TRBV18
CASSPPAVREKLFF
>13|TRBV20-1
CSAEDRRFNEQFF
>17|TRBV9
CASSVGPLGSGSHEQYF
>15|TRBV29-1
CSVLNSGAGRTEAFF
>15|TRBV28
CASSLQGREDTEAFF
>16|TRBV7-8
CASSLEGGLAGVQQFF
>13|TRBV7-2
CASSLVRLDTQYF
>14|TRBV20-1
CSASPNGLPDTQYF
>16|TRBV4-3
CASSQYRIGNNSPLHF
>18|TRBV13
CASSPPLDRADGDNEQFF
>13|TRBV28
CASSPPVSYEQYF
>12|TRBV7-9
CASSLEPYEQYF
>12|TRBV15
CATSRAGNEQYF
>14|TRBV18
CASSPPVRPTEAFF
>15|TRBV20-1
CSARDFGDFNYGYTF
>13|TRBV20-1
CSARGDEGYEQYF
>15|TRBV10-3
CAISQRTGKAETQYF
>17|TRBV23-1
CASRLRLAGPSYNEQFF
>21|TRBV3-1
CASSHRVGGLAGSLPTGELFF
>12|TRBV12-3/TRBV12-4
CASSSYIGEQYF
>13|TRBV20-1
CSALIGQGYGYTF
>15|TRBV10-3
CAISEVAASTDTQYF
>18|TRBV2
CASRSDRGRSGPSYEQYF
>14|TRBV4-1
CASSQDLVPYGYTF